This T cell receptor (beta chain) was identified during a study of blood T cell dynamics during melanoma immunotherapy. General observations from the study: The study could not tell melanoma-specific clones from general immune activation.

This CDR3 region has 16 residues. V was pared by 2 bases and J by 7 bases, with 19 bases between. CDR1 is SGDLS, CDR2 YYNGEE, per germline. Time point described: week 3, after first cycle of checkpoint inhibitor. Data came from immunoSEQ multiplex PCR; TCRdb stores just in-frame clones and leaves some out. Altogether some 6,700 clones are present, 85% being singletons, with the ten largest covering roughly 34%. With respect to this clone: As yet, its antigen is unknown.

The sample was blood, taken from a patient treated with checkpoint blockade. V is TRBV9 and J is TRBJ2-1; D is perhaps TRBD2 (5 bases). The receptor was isolated from a human donor with melanoma. Some clones in this sample may be carry-over from other donors' samples. Here the CDR3 DNA reads TGTGCCAGCAGCGTGCGGTTCGAGGGAAGATTGAATGAGCAGTTCTTC. Protein: CASSVRFEGRLNEQFF.